This is a list of T cell receptor beta chains from one sample in a study of blood T cell repertoires in COVID-19. This table comes from immunoSEQ multiplex PCR, and its TCRdb copy is limited to in-frame clones, with some not included. The table lists 200,000 to 250,000 clones, just under 85% of them singletons. Input material: PBMCs or T cells enriched from blood (not recorded which). The receptors were gathered from a man aged 40-55 years who had recovered from COVID-19. Each CDR3 is given with its conserved first and last residue. A D gene is named only where the DNA matches it firmly. Expanded clones get a size class; other rows say once, few or many, or leave the size out.

J gene	clone size	V gene	D gene	CDR3 length	CDR3 DNA	CDR3 protein
TRBJ2-1	once	TRBV24-1	-	14	TGTGCCACCAGTGATTCCGGACAGAACAATGAGCAGTTCTTC	CATSDSGQNNEQFF
TRBJ2-3	-	TRBV6-5	-	16	TGTGCCAGCAGTTCCCGCCGAGACGGGGACACAGATACGCAGTATTTT	CASSSRRDGDTDTQYF
TRBJ2-1	-	TRBV18	TRBD2	15	TGTGCCAGCTCACCGGGACTAGCGGGAGGCAATGAGCAGTTCTTC	CASSPGLAGGNEQFF
TRBJ1-3	few	TRBV28	TRBD1	17	TGTGCCAGCAGTTCGTATCCCCGGGACAGGCCTGGAAACACCATATATTTT	CASSSYPRDRPGNTIYF
TRBJ1-5	-	TRBV30	TRBD1	17	TGTGCCTGGAGTGGGGGACAGGGGAGGCTCAGCAATCAGCCCCAGCATTTT	CAWSGGQGRLSNQPQHF
TRBJ2-1	once	TRBV19	TRBD1	16	TGTGCCAGTAGACAGACAGGGGGCGCCGGTCGGCGTGAGCAGTTCTTC	CASRQTGGAGRREQFF
TRBJ1-2	-	TRBV10-3	TRBD1	17	TGTGCCATCAGTGTTTATCGGGGACAGCCAACTAACTATGGCTACACCTTC	CAISVYRGQPTNYGYTF
TRBJ1-2	-	TRBV4-3	TRBD1	16	TGCGCCAGCAGCCAAGATCCCGGGACAGCCTACTATGGCTACACCTTC	CASSQDPGTAYYGYTF
TRBJ1-2	many	TRBV27	-	16	TGTGCCAGCAGTTCCCCGGATTCCAGGGGTCCGGAGGGCTACACCTTC	CASSSPDSRGPEGYTF
TRBJ1-6	-	TRBV2	-	15	TGTGCCAGCAGTGAACAGGGTGAGGATAATTCACCCCTCCACTTT	CASSEQGEDNSPLHF
TRBJ2-7	-	TRBV3-1/TRBV3-2	-	12	TGTGCCAGCAGCCAAGCCGTCTACGAGCAGTACTTC	CASSQAVYEQYF
TRBJ2-2	few	TRBV27	-	17	TGTGCCAGCAGTTTAATGATGACATCTACTTTCACCGGGGAGCTGTTTTTT	CASSLMMTSTFTGELFF
TRBJ1-2	-	TRBV7-2	-	11	TGTGCCAGCAGCTTATCTGTCGGCTACACCTTC	CASSLSVGYTF
TRBJ1-1	once	TRBV10-2	-	13	TGCGCCAGCAGTGACTTGGGGGGCACTGAAGCTTTCTTT	CASSDLGGTEAFF
TRBJ2-2	-	TRBV9	TRBD2	15	TGTGCCAGCAGCGCAGGAGCGGGGGGCACCGGGGAGCTGTTTTTT	CASSAGAGGTGELFF
TRBJ2-1	-	TRBV11-1	-	16	TGTGCCAGCAGCTTCCTAACCTCCAGGGAATCCAATGAGCAGTTCTTC	CASSFLTSRESNEQFF
TRBJ1-2	-	TRBV6-6	TRBD1	15	TGTGCCAGCAGTTTCGACAGGGGAAGTAACTATGGCTACACCTTC	CASSFDRGSNYGYTF
TRBJ2-5	-	TRBV28	TRBD1	15	TGTGCCTCTTCCGGGACAGCCACCCGAATGGAGACCCAGTACTTC	CASSGTATRMETQYF
TRBJ1-2	-	TRBV11-2	-	15	TGTGCCAGCAGCACCCGGGACACCTTTAACTATGGCTACACCTTC	CASSTRDTFNYGYTF
TRBJ2-1	-	TRBV5-4	-	15	TGTGCCAGCAGCCAAACACAGGGTACCTACAATGAGCAGTTCTTC	CASSQTQGTYNEQFF
TRBJ1-2	-	TRBV3-1/TRBV3-2	TRBD1	16	TGTGCCAGCAGCTCGAGGGACAGATTCAGAAGATATGGCTACACCTTC	CASSSRDRFRRYGYTF
TRBJ2-3	-	TRBV12-3/TRBV12-4	TRBD2	12	TGTGCCAGCACAGGGAGGGCAGATACGCAGTATTTT	CASTGRADTQYF
TRBJ1-2	-	TRBV5-1	TRBD1	14	TGCGCCAGCAGCACTCAGGGGGCGAAGATTGGCTACACCTTC	CASSTQGAKIGYTF
TRBJ1-6	-	TRBV9	-	18	TGTGCCAGCAGCGTAGACCCTGGGGGGACGCGGAATAATTCACCCCTCCACTTT	CASSVDPGGTRNNSPLHF
TRBJ1-1	few	TRBV2	TRBD1	14	TGTGCCAGCAGTGAAGCGCTTCAGGGGGCTGAAGCTTTCTTT	CASSEALQGAEAFF
TRBJ1-5	-	TRBV19	-	18	TGTGCCAGTAGGCGGGTGGGTTCCGTTCAGGCCAGCAATCAGCCCCAGCATTTT	CASRRVGSVQASNQPQHF
TRBJ2-3	-	TRBV3-1/TRBV3-2	-	15	TGTGCCAGCAGCCAAGATGGCAGAAGCACAGATACGCAGTATTTT	CASSQDGRSTDTQYF
TRBJ1-4	-	TRBV4-2	TRBD1	14	TGTGCCGTCAGGACCCAGGGGGAAGGAGAAAAACTGTTTTTT	CAVRTQGEGEKLFF
TRBJ2-7	-	TRBV13	-	14	TGTGCCAGCAGCCTCCCCGGGGGTTCTTACGAGCAGTACTTC	CASSLPGGSYEQYF
TRBJ2-3	once	TRBV11-2	TRBD2	15	TGTGCCAGCAGCTCTCTAGCGGTTAGCACAGATACGCAGTATTTT	CASSSLAVSTDTQYF
TRBJ1-2	-	TRBV29-1	-	13	TGCACCACATTGTCCGGAGCTAACTATGGCTACACCTTC	CTTLSGANYGYTF
TRBJ1-6	-	TRBV27	TRBD1	17	TGTGCCAGCAGTCCTTCTTTAAGACAGGGTGGCAATTCACCCCTCCACTTT	CASSPSLRQGGNSPLHF
TRBJ1-4	-	TRBV19	-	13	TGTGCCAGTTCGTGGGGGAGGGAAGAAAAACTGTTTTTT	CASSWGREEKLFF
TRBJ1-2	-	TRBV7-9	TRBD1	15	TGTGCCAGCAGTCCGACGGACAGGTCGTCCTATGGCTACACCTTC	CASSPTDRSSYGYTF
TRBJ1-1	once	TRBV3-1/TRBV3-2	-	12	TGTGCCAGCAGCCAAGTCGCAGGGTTTACTTTCTTT	CASSQVAGFTFF
TRBJ2-6	few	TRBV4-3	-	16	TGCGCCAGCAGCCAAGATCGGGGTATAGGGGCCAACGTCCTGACTTTC	CASSQDRGIGANVLTF
TRBJ2-3	-	TRBV11-2	-	17	TGTGCCAGCAGCGTAATAAGGGACTGGAGGAACACAGATACGCAGTATTTT	CASSVIRDWRNTDTQYF
TRBJ1-5	-	TRBV6-5	-	14	TGTGCCAGCAGACCCACAGGGAGCCGCCAGCCCCAGCATTTT	CASRPTGSRQPQHF
TRBJ2-2	-	TRBV7-3	TRBD1	14	TGTGCCAGCAGCCTCGACAGGGCCGGTGGGGAGCTGTTTTTT	CASSLDRAGGELFF
TRBJ2-2	-	TRBV9	TRBD1	16	TGTGCCAGCAGCATTCGACAGGGGAGGTCCGACGGGGAGCTGTTTTTT	CASSIRQGRSDGELFF
TRBJ2-1	-	TRBV9	-	15	TGTGCCAGCAGCGTAAGGGGGGGCCCCTACAATGAGCAGTTCTTC	CASSVRGGPYNEQFF
TRBJ1-3	-	TRBV19	TRBD1	14	TGTGCCAGTAACAAAGACAGGGCTGGAAACACCATATATTTT	CASNKDRAGNTIYF
TRBJ2-2	-	TRBV24-1	TRBD2	14	TGTGCCACCCAGAGCGGGGGGGCCGTCGGGGAGCTGTTTTTT	CATQSGGAVGELFF
TRBJ1-6	-	TRBV5-1	-	14	TGCGCCAGCAGCTTACGGCAGGCCGGTTCACCCCTCCACTTT	CASSLRQAGSPLHF
TRBJ2-2	-	TRBV30	-	14	TGTGCCTTTTCAGCGGAACCGAACACCGGGGAGCTGTTTTTT	CAFSAEPNTGELFF
TRBJ2-5	-	TRBV11-1	-	12	TGTGCCAGCAGCAGGGAGCAAGAGACCCAGTACTTC	CASSREQETQYF
TRBJ1-1	few	TRBV11-2	-	15	TGTGCCAGCAGCCCCACCTCGGGCGGGAGCAGGCGAGCTTTCTTT	CASSPTSGGSRRAFF
TRBJ1-6	-	TRBV30	-	12	TGTGCCTGGAGCAACACTAATTCACCCCTCCACTTT	CAWSNTNSPLHF
TRBJ2-7	-	TRBV20-1	-	9	TGCAGTGCTTCGTACGAGCAGTACTTC	CSASYEQYF
TRBJ2-7	-	TRBV29-1	-	14	TGCAGCGCCCGGGACAACCCCCGAGAATACGAGCAGTACTTC	CSARDNPREYEQYF
TRBJ2-5	-	TRBV29-1	TRBD1	12	TGCAGCGCCCGGACAGGTCAAGAGACCCAGTACTTC	CSARTGQETQYF
TRBJ1-5	-	TRBV3-1/TRBV3-2	TRBD1	15	TGTGCCAGCAGCCTTGGGACAGTTAGCAATCAGCCCCAGCATTTT	CASSLGTVSNQPQHF
TRBJ1-1	-	TRBV29-1	TRBD1	12	TGCAGCGGGGACAGGGGGCATACTGAAGCTTTCTTT	CSGDRGHTEAFF